A selection of T cell receptor beta chains follows, all from one sample in a study of blood T cells in healthy people across ages. TCRdb reprocessed the 5' RACE reads via MiXCR and lists one record per CDR3 protein. The sample has hundreds of thousands of distinct CDR3 sequences; over 40% are singletons. Sequencing was performed on blood. Receptor source: a woman of 80 years or more in good health. The CDR3 runs from the conserved cysteine through the conserved F or W. The D gene is left open where the match is weak. Expanded clones get a size class; other rows say once, few or many, or leave the size out.

v_gene | abundance | d_gene | CDR3aa
TRBV2 | - | - | CASRQGVAGYNEQFF
TRBV6-5 | once | - | CASTPLQNTEAFF
TRBV6-5 | many | TRBD1 | CASSFIIPGTGESTDTQYF
TRBV5-5 | - | - | CASSPLFGGMMEETQYF
TRBV5-1 | - | TRBD2 | CASSLELAGGPWEQFF
TRBV10-3 | many | TRBD2 | CAIGTDSSGGDPYEQFF
TRBV3-1 | - | - | CASSQDTTGTRSGWDTQYF
TRBV4-1 | many | TRBD2 | CASSPERGLVTDEQFF
TRBV7-2 | - | TRBD1 | CASSLWTGQGEKLFF
TRBV2 | - | - | CASSVQGTENTEAFF
TRBV4-3 | - | - | CASSQVSGVDEQFF
TRBV5-1 | - | - | CASSPEGTNLAKNIQYF
TRBV28 | - | TRBD2 | CASSFGLAGGPDTQYF
TRBV2 | - | - | CASRGAHEKLFF
TRBV27 | few | - | CASSLAWQAQETQYF
TRBV15 | many | - | CATSRDLGFTYEQYF
TRBV29-1 | few | - | CSGGGSPYNEQFF
TRBV7-9 | few | - | CASSPDIQTRAYEQYF
TRBV10-3 | few | TRBD1 | CATGAGQDPYGYTF
TRBV7-9 | - | TRBD1 | CASSGTENNEQYF
TRBV14 | once | - | CASSQDWATKQFF
TRBV5-1 | many | TRBD2 | CASSLPVAGGPGEQFF
TRBV20-1 | - | - | CSARAGGGTRRSEQYF
TRBV5-1 | - | - | CASSLHGATNEKLFF
TRBV15 | many | TRBD1 | CATSIDRADTQYF
TRBV7-9 | - | TRBD1 | CASSLAKTGIDEQFF
TRBV29-1 | many | - | CSALTGMYQETQYF
TRBV20-1 | - | - | CSARDPGAQVNTEAFF
TRBV6-5 | - | - | CASSYGEGRPNTEAFF
TRBV18 | - | TRBD1 | CASSLLGTGANEQYF
TRBV20-1 | - | - | CSAVNWGETQYF
TRBV14 | - | - | CASSRGALNTEAFF
TRBV10-3 | - | - | CAISEGAGSGSGYTF
TRBV4-1 | once | TRBD2 | CASSQSVGRGYEQYF
TRBV19 | - | TRBD1 | CASKKDRANYGYTF
TRBV25-1 | many | TRBD1 | CASSETDRVGDTQYF
TRBV7-8 | - | TRBD2 | CASSRGMPLAGGYEQFF
TRBV7-2 | - | - | CASSYGSIKNIQYF
TRBV5-5 | - | - | CASSVVRFNSPLHF
TRBV10-3 | many | - | CAISGSNQPQHF
TRBV7-2 | many | TRBD2 | CASTLAVAYNEQFF
TRBV12-3/TRBV12-4 | - | TRBD2 | CASSPRTSGSGEQFF
TRBV3-1 | - | - | CASSFFSNYEQYF
TRBV7-2 | few | - | CASSLEERGGQPQHF
TRBV5-1 | - | - | CASSWDLGTYNEQFF
TRBV30 | many | TRBD1 | CAWRTGYNEQFF
TRBV5-1 | few | - | CASSSPFGGQERTDTQYF
TRBV20-1 | - | - | CSARWQGNEKLFF
TRBV24-1 | many | - | CATSDAEGYGYTF
TRBV5-1 | - | - | CASSFNSGLDTGELFF
TRBV7-3 | many | TRBD1 | CASSLTPIGTGYNEQFF
TRBV12-3/TRBV12-4 | - | TRBD1 | CASSLRGSGTDTQYF
TRBV7-8 | many | - | CASSFKQKFTDTQYF
TRBV12-3/TRBV12-4 | few | TRBD1 | CASSLNRGRGYTF
TRBV25-1 | - | - | CASSSWGALGNEKLFF